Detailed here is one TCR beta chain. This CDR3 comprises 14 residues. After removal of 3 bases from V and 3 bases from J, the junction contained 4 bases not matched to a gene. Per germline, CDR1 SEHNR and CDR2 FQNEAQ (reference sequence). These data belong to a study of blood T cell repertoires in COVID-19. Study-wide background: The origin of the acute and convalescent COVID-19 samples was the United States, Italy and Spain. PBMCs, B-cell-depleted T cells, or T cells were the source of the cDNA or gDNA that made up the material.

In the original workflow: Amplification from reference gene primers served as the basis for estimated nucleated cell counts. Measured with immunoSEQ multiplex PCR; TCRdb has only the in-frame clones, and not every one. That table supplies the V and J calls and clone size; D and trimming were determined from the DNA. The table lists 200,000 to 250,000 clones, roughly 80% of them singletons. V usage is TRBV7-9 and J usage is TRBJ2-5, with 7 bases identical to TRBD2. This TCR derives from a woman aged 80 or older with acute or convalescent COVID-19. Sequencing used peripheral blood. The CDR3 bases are TGTGCCAGCAGCTTGGCGGGAGTGAAAGAGACCCAGTACTTC. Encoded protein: CASSLAGVKETQYF.